This T cell receptor beta chain came from a study of blood T cell repertoires in COVID-19 (dated by TCRdb to the early 2020s). Regarding the research as a whole: The collaborator samples originated in the United States, Italy and Spain and spanned the acute and convalescent phases of COVID-19. The dataset comprised deeply sampled blood TCRbeta repertoires from subjects exposed to, actively infected with, or recovered from COVID-19. The material from the prospective study consisted of cDNA or gDNA derived from T cells, B-cell-depleted T cells, or PBMCs. The samples were drawn from the first 160 participants of the ongoing ImmuneRACE study and from 1,200 or so subjects provided by 6 global collaborators. Where available, HLA class I and class II types were taken from metadata supplied by the sample provider and were not determined by assay-based typing. Nearly every sample came with metadata listing a de-identified subject ID, COVID-19 status, age in years and sex. A freely available public database, intended as a resource for researchers studying the immune response to SARS-CoV-2, is where the repertoires were released. Points the paper makes about the study in general: The amount of clinical and demographic metadata varied by source and participant and was provided uncurated.

From the germline V gene, CDR1 is LGHNA and CDR2 is YNFKEQ. V loses 0 bases of germline sequence and J loses 7 bases, and the interval between the two ends is 12 bases. Taken from cysteine to phenylalanine, the CDR3 has 15 residues. Just the 45-base CDR3 DNA is kept, in frame starting at base 1. The immunoSEQ Assay, a bias-controlled multiplex PCR, was used to amplify TCRbeta CDR3 regions from genomic DNA. Under the source paper's analysis protocol: The number of nucleated cells in each sample was estimated from the amplification of reference gene primers within the assay. Sequence reads were collapsed and filtered to measure the absolute abundance of every unique TCRbeta CDR3 rearrangement. For each sample, productive Simpson clonality was calculated as the square root of Simpson's diversity index across productive rearrangements. Here the immuneACCESS table is served through TCRdb, limited to in-frame sequences with V and J called. Missing clones are a known gap in these copies; in checked studies unresolved V genes cover under half, and the rest lacks a known reason. That table is the source of V, J and clone size, and D and trimming were worked out from the DNA. Within this sample are around 390,000 clones, with about 87% of them counted one time only. The ten most abundant clones make up 10% of the sample.

This clone was recorded a few times. Its antigen is not yet known. Base-call qualities are not available, and no considerably larger clone is one nucleotide away. In the prospective study, participants were about 18 to 95 years old, resided in about two dozen geographic areas of the United States, and were enrolled through a virtual design. To assign participants to cohorts, the prospective study relied on clinical history that participants themselves reported in a screening survey and a study questionnaire. Recovered participants in ImmuneRACE Cohort 3 were defined as having two consecutive negative NP/OP PCR tests, clearance from a healthcare professional, or resolution of symptoms. Mobile phlebotomists in the prospective study collected whole blood, serum and a nasopharyngeal or oropharyngeal swab from every participant. Additional blood draws and questionnaires over a 2-month period could optionally be provided by prospective study participants. Before DNA extraction, prospective study blood samples were shipped either frozen or at room temperature.

This sequence was found in a woman between 45 and 60 years old who had recovered from COVID-19. Sequencing was done on a sample of PBMCs or T cells enriched from blood (not recorded which). Recombination linked TRBV4-2 to TRBJ1-4, with no confidently assigned D gene. The CDR3 reads as follows: CASSQDWQEGEKLFF. The sequenced DNA is TGTGCCAGCAGCCAAGATTGGCAGGAGGGTGAAAAACTGTTTTTT.